The 27 T cell receptor beta chains in this list originate from one sample, sequenced in a study of T-cell memory formation after mild COVID-19. TCRdb reanalysed the 5' RACE reads using MiXCR and keeps one entry per CDR3 protein. Of around 340,000 distinct CDR3 sequences in the sample, around an eighth are singletons; the top ten hold about 22%. Sequenced sample: PBMCs or a T cell subset sorted from them (not recorded which). These receptors all stem from a man younger than 35 who had mild COVID-19 (a few samples of this study predate the infection). Cell type and time point are not known.

This clonotype was seen a handful of times. This chain joins TRBV4-1 and TRBJ1-2; 9 nucleotides line up with TRBD1. The germline V gene encodes CDR1 MGHRA and CDR2 YSYEKL. The CDR3 has 16 amino acids. V gave up 2 bases and J gave up 4 bases; unmatched junction bases: 8. Here the CDR3 DNA reads TGCGCCAGCAGCCAAACCGGGACAGGGAATATCTATGGCTACACCTTC. It translates to CASSQTGTGNIYGYTF.

The chain links TRBV6-5 to TRBJ2-2; D remains unclear. Trimming removed 6 bases from V and 1 base from J, with 9 bases in between. This CDR3 contains 14 residues. CDR1 MNHEY and CDR2 SVGAGI come from the germline V gene. The CDR3 coding sequence is TGTGCCAGCAGGGTTACGGGGAACACCGGGGAGCTGTTTTTT. It encodes CASRVTGNTGELFF.

This chain uses TRBV4-1 with TRBJ2-7, with a tentative D call TRBD1 (6 bases). Germline CDR1 reads MGHRA; CDR2 reads YSYEKL. This CDR3 contains 17 residues. V was pared by 4 bases and J by 4 bases, with 23 bases between. CDR3 residues: CASSLNRQEGWDYEQYF. The CDR3 nucleotides are TGCGCCAGCAGCCTTAACCGACAGGAAGGTTGGGATTACGAGCAGTACTTC.

This clonotype showed up many times. The chain couples TRBV7-9 to TRBJ2-7; 11 nucleotides agree with TRBD2. The CDR3 consists of 13 residues. Per the germline V gene, CDR1 is SEHNR and CDR2 is FQNEAQ (reference sequence). J gave up 6 bases and V 5 bases, and 3 bases lay outside the gene matches. CDR3 residues: CASSAGTSGEQYF. The CDR3 coding sequence is TGTGCCAGCAGCGCCGGGACTAGCGGCGAGCAGTACTTC.

This clonotype has ten or more counts. The chain couples TRBV28 to TRBJ2-3, with D unresolved. The germline V and J ends were trimmed by 11 bases and 7 bases, with 16 bases remaining between them. The CDR3 contains 12 residues. Germline V lookup: CDR1 MDHEN, CDR2 SYDVKM. DNA of the CDR3: TGTGCCGGCGGAATGGGCACGTATACGCAGTATTTT. Amino acid sequence: CAGGMGTYTQYF.

This sequence joins TRBV4-3 and TRBJ2-5, with 8 nucleotides matching TRBD2. The CDR3 runs 15 residues. After removal of 3 bases from V and 1 base from J, the junction contained 4 bases not matched to a gene. Per germline, CDR1 LGHNA and CDR2 YSLEER. The CDR3 nucleotides read TGCGCCAGCAGCCAGACGGGGGGGATCCAAGAGACCCAGTACTTC. This translates into CASSQTGGIQETQYF.

This chain joins TRBV5-1 and TRBJ1-2, with TRBD1 identical over 8 bases. The CDR3 is 16 amino acids. Germline loops: CDR1 SGHRS, CDR2 YFSETQ. The ends lost 2 bases at V and 2 bases at J; junction bases unmatched: 8. The CDR3 DNA reads TGCGCCAGCAGCTTTCGTTCGCAGGGGGCAAACTATGGCTACACCTTC. It yields the protein CASSFRSQGANYGYTF.

The genes are TRBV7-2 and TRBJ2-4; 7 nucleotides match TRBD2. Germline CDR1 and CDR2: SGHTA and FQGNSA. J gave up 7 bases and V 1 base, and 7 bases lay outside the gene matches. This CDR3 comprises 15 residues. This CDR3 is CASSLGPDGGNIQYF. As DNA, the CDR3 is TGTGCCAGCAGCTTAGGCCCGGACGGGGGGAACATTCAGTACTTC.

This clonotype was detected many times. The V and J genes are TRBV5-1 and TRBJ2-1; D perhaps matches TRBD2 (5 bases). Trimming removed 2 bases from V and 1 base from J, with 7 bases in between. The CDR3 has 14 amino acids. The germline CDR1 and CDR2 sequences are SGHRS and YFSETQ. The CDR3 loop reads CASSFRGSYNEQFF. The CDR3 coding sequence is TGCGCCAGCAGCTTCCGGGGTTCCTACAATGAGCAGTTCTTC.

This clonotype appeared a few times. This chain connects TRBV4-3 to TRBJ2-1; a weak D match, TRBD1 (5 bases). From germline, CDR1 is LGHNA and CDR2 YSLEER. There are 15 residues in the CDR3. Trimming shortened V by 0 bases and J by 2 bases, and 8 bases separated the two germline ends. The CDR3 region has the DNA TGCGCCAGCAGCCAAGACACAGGCCCCTACAATGAGCAGTTCTTC. Translated: CASSQDTGPYNEQFF.

This chain links TRBV7-9 with TRBJ1-2; no clear D. Germline V gives CDR1 SEHNR, CDR2 FQNEAQ (reference sequence). The length of the CDR3 is 14 residues. V was shortened by 1 base and J by 2 bases, with 8 bases between the two germline ends. For the CDR3, the DNA is TGTGCCAGCAGCTTAGGCAGGCCCAACTATGGCTACACCTTC. Translating gives CASSLGRPNYGYTF.

CDR3 residues: CASSFPNQSGRPASQETQYF. The CDR3 DNA follows: TGCGCCAGCAGCTTCCCTAACCAGAGTGGAAGGCCCGCGAGCCAAGAGACCCAGTACTTC. The rearrangement joins TRBV5-1 to TRBJ2-5; D not certain. Trimming removed 2 bases from V and 1 base from J, with 27 bases in between. This CDR3 spans 20 amino acids. CDR1 and CDR2 (germline): SGHRS, YFSETQ.

In its sample, this clonotype was seen a few times. The chain recombines TRBV11-2 with TRBJ2-5; TRBD2 matches at 9 bases. The CDR3 runs 15 residues. V lost 3 bases to trimming and J lost 2 bases; unmatched junction nucleotides: 4. Germline lookup yields CDR1 SGHAT and CDR2 FQNNGV. The CDR3 loop is CASSFSGGWQETQYF. The CDR3 nucleotides read TGTGCCAGCAGCTTTAGCGGGGGCTGGCAAGAGACCCAGTACTTC.

This clonotype has a count of ten or more. The chain joins TRBV9 to TRBJ2-2; maybe TRBD2 (5 bases). The CDR3 is 14 residues long. Germline-derived CDR1 and CDR2 are SGDLS and YYNGEE. V lost 4 bases to trimming and J lost 8 bases, with 15 bases between them. CDR3 amino acids: CASSIRTGGGELFF. The DNA for the CDR3 is TGTGCCAGCAGCATTCGGACCGGCGGGGGGGAGCTGTTTTTT.

In its sample, this clonotype was seen a few times. The J gene is TRBJ2-3, the V gene TRBV5-1; D is perhaps TRBD1 (5 bases). V dropped 1 base and J dropped 4 bases, with 10 bases sitting between them. Germline assignment: CDR1 SGHRS and CDR2 YFSETQ. The CDR3 is 14 residues long. CDR3 bases: TGCGCCAGCAGCTTGATTTCAGGGTCAGATACGCAGTATTTT. Its translation is CASSLISGSDTQYF.

This clonotype was observed a handful of times. This chain links TRBV7-2 with TRBJ2-7; 11 bases fit TRBD2. Germline V gene sequence: CDR1 SGHTA, CDR2 FQGNSA. The J segment lost 0 bases and the V segment lost 5 bases, leaving 6 bases of the junction unmatched. The CDR3 length is 16 residues. CDR3 loop: CASSAPSGGSSYEQYF. The CDR3 DNA sequence: TGTGCCAGCAGCGCCCCTAGCGGGGGGAGCTCCTACGAGCAGTACTTC.

The CDR3 sequence is CATSGGNSYNEQFF. Written as DNA, the CDR3 is TGCGCCACCTCGGGGGGGAACTCCTACAATGAGCAGTTCTTC. J is TRBJ2-1 and V is TRBV5-1; 8 nucleotides align to TRBD2. The CDR3 spans 14 residues. The ends lost 9 bases at V and 0 bases at J; junction bases unmatched: 5. Germline V gene sequence: CDR1 SGHRS, CDR2 YFSETQ.

The chain has TRBV29-1 and TRBJ1-2; D is unresolved. The germline V and J ends were trimmed by 7 bases and 0 bases, with 9 bases remaining between them. This CDR3 spans 12 amino acids. Germline loops: CDR1 SQVTM, CDR2 ANQGSEA. CDR3 sequence reads: CSAVEPNYGYTF. The CDR3 nucleotides are TGCAGCGCCGTAGAACCTAACTATGGCTACACCTTC.

This chain joins TRBV2 and TRBJ1-2; D perhaps matches TRBD1 (5 bases). CDR1 and CDR2 from the germline V gene are SNHLY and FYNNEI. The CDR3 contains 12 residues. V was shortened by 6 bases and J by 9 bases, with 14 bases between the two germline ends. The CDR3 here is CASRGDFKRYTF. The CDR3, as DNA: TGTGCCAGCAGGGGGGACTTTAAACGCTACACCTTC. The whole variable domain, filled in from reference TRBV2 and TRBJ1-2, reads EPEVTQTPSHQVTQMGQEVILRCVPISNHLYFYWYRQILGQKVEFLVSFYNNEISEKSEIFDDQFSVERPDGSNFTLKIRSTKLEDSAMYFCASRGDFKRYTFGSGTRLTVV.

The rearrangement uses TRBV4-1 and TRBJ2-5; 7 nucleotides agree with TRBD1. The V gene end was trimmed by 4 bases and the J gene end by 4 bases; junction bases not matched to a gene: 6. CDR3 length: 14 amino acids. Per the germline V gene, CDR1 is MGHRA and CDR2 is YSYEKL. The CDR3 reads CASSRYRGSETQYF. The CDR3 DNA reads as TGCGCCAGCAGCCGCTACAGGGGTTCAGAGACCCAGTACTTC.

The chain is built from TRBV20-1 and TRBJ2-7, with 8 nucleotides matching TRBD1. CDR1 and CDR2 (germline): DFQATT, SNEGSKA (reference sequence). The length of the CDR3 is 14 residues. V trimming: 1 base; J trimming: 5 bases; junction bases outside the gene matches: 7. The CDR3 DNA is TGCAGTGCTAGAGGCCCCAGGGGGCCTAACGAGCAGTACTTC. It encodes CSARGPRGPNEQYF.

The V call is TRBV27, the J call TRBJ2-1; 7 nucleotides align to TRBD1. The CDR3 has 12 residues. CDR1 and CDR2 from the germline V gene are MNHEY and SMNVEV (reference sequence). V dropped 10 bases and J dropped 10; count of bases not matched to a gene: 10. CDR3 nucleotides: TGTGCCACCATGCAGAGGGGGCGGGAGCAGTTCTTC. Amino acids: CATMQRGREQFF.

The chain carries TRBV5-1 and TRBJ2-3; no definite D call. The V and J ends lost 1 base and 0 bases respectively, with 9 bases between them. The CDR3 extends over 15 amino acids. The germline V gene encodes CDR1 SGHRS and CDR2 YFSETQ. For the CDR3, the DNA is TGCGCCAGCAGCTTGACTTCCGCGAGCACAGATACGCAGTATTTT. Its translation is CASSLTSASTDTQYF.

This clonotype showed up just a few times. The rearrangement uses TRBV6-5 and TRBJ2-3; D is unclear. CDR1 and CDR2 (germline): MNHEY, SVGAGI. V gave up 3 bases and J gave up 0 bases, with 10 bases separating them. The CDR3 is 15 amino acids. For the CDR3, the DNA is TGTGCCAGCAGTTATGTTGCACCTAGCACAGATACGCAGTATTTT. Translating it yields CASSYVAPSTDTQYF.

The rearrangement links TRBV28 to TRBJ2-7; no clear D. Looked up from germline, CDR1 is MDHEN and CDR2 is SYDVKM. The CDR3 contains 13 residues. Trimming took off 5 bases at V and 2 bases at J, with 10 bases between the two ends. The CDR3 sequence is CASSPRAAYEQYV. The CDR3 DNA follows: TGTGCCAGCAGTCCCCGGGCAGCCTACGAGCAGTACGTC.

The chain recombines TRBV12-3 or TRBV12-4 with TRBJ1-1; 7 bases map to TRBD1. After removal of 1 base from V and 11 bases from J, the junction contained 16 bases not matched to a gene. The CDR3 is 16 amino acids. As DNA, the CDR3 is TGTGCCAGCAGTTTAGGGGGGGCCGGGACAGCCACTGGGGCTTTCTTT. Translating gives CASSLGGAGTATGAFF.

This clonotype was counted a few times. The chain uses TRBV4-1 and TRBJ2-2; 8 nucleotides align to TRBD2. The J segment lost 9 bases and the V segment lost 1 base, leaving 7 bases of the junction unmatched. The CDR3 runs to 15 residues. Germline V lookup: CDR1 MGHRA, CDR2 YSYEKL. The CDR3 nucleotides read TGCGCCAGCAGCCAAGCGGACGGGGGGGAGAGGGAGCTGTTTTTT. Amino acid sequence: CASSQADGGERELFF.